What follows are 22 T cell receptor beta chains derived from one specimen sequenced in a study of T cell responses to AZD1222 COVID-19 vaccine. The protocol was immunoSEQ multiplex PCR, while the TCRdb copy is restricted to in-frame clones and leaves out a portion. The table has some 120,000 clones, more than 75% seen once; the top ten hold about 1.2%. Source: peripheral blood, taken on day 0 of AZD1222 vaccination. Receptors were obtained from an adult in good health.

This chain links TRBV4-1 with TRBJ1-5; D is perhaps TRBD1 (5 bases). Germline values: CDR1 MGHRA, CDR2 YSYEKL. This CDR3 is built from 14 residues. Trimming shortened V by 1 base and J by 9 bases, and 13 bases separated the two germline ends. Written as DNA, the CDR3 is TGCGCCAGCAGCCAAGTTTGGGGGAAGGGGCCCCAGCATTTT. This encodes CASSQVWGKGPQHF.

V usage is TRBV10-3 and J usage is TRBJ2-7, with D possibly TRBD2 on 5 matching bases. Deletions cut 6 bases from V and 7 bases from J, with 16 bases between. This CDR3 spans 13 amino acids. Germline V gene lookup returns CDR1 ENHRY and CDR2 SYGVKD. The CDR3 loop is CAIRDLRVGEQYF. Here the CDR3 DNA reads TGTGCCATCAGGGACTTACGGGTAGGGGAGCAGTACTTC.

The chain employs TRBV2 and TRBJ1-6; the match to TRBD1 covers 9 bases. This CDR3 is 13 amino acids long. Trimming took 8 bases from V and 7 from J; bases not matched to a gene: 3. Germline CDR1 is SNHLY and CDR2 is FYNNEI. The CDR3, as DNA: TGTGCCAGCCGGACAGGGGAAAATTCACCCCTCCACTTT. Protein sequence: CASRTGENSPLHF. Supplemented by reference TRBV2 and TRBJ1-6, the full variable domain reads EPEVTQTPSHQVTQMGQEVILRCVPISNHLYFYWYRQILGQKVEFLVSFYNNEISEKSEIFDDQFSVERPDGSNFTLKIRSTKLEDSAMYFCASRTGENSPLHFGNGTRLTVT.

This chain uses TRBV4-1 with TRBJ1-3; 7 bases agree with TRBD1. The germline V gene has CDR1 MGHRA and CDR2 YSYEKL. This CDR3 has 18 residues. The V gene end was trimmed by 3 bases and the J gene end by 0 bases; junction bases not matched to a gene: 11. The CDR3 bases are TGCGCCAGCAGCCAGGGAACTGTACAGGGGTTCTCTGGAAACACCATATATTTT. It specifies CASSQGTVQGFSGNTIYF.

The chain recombines TRBV7-9 with TRBJ1-1, with 8 bases aligning to TRBD1. The CDR3 covers 17 residues. Germline loops: CDR1 SEHNR, CDR2 FQNEAQ (reference sequence). V was pared by 5 bases and J by 0 bases, with 11 bases of the junction left unmatched. DNA for the CDR3: TGTGCCAGCAGCACCCCCGGGACAGGATACATGAACACTGAAGCTTTCTTT. It yields the protein CASSTPGTGYMNTEAFF.

As DNA, the CDR3 is TGCAGCGTTCGGTTGAGGGGTCCTAGCTCCTACGAGCAGTACTTC. Translating it yields CSVRLRGPSSYEQYF. The V gene is TRBV29-1, the J gene TRBJ2-7, with D perhaps given as TRBD1 or TRBD2 (5 bases each). With 5 bases removed from V and 0 bases from J, the gap between germline ends came to 17 bases. Germline CDR1 and CDR2: SQVTM and ANQGSEA. This CDR3 has 15 amino acids.

The chain couples TRBV5-1 to TRBJ2-7, with D perhaps given as TRBD1 or TRBD2 (5 bases each). The CDR3 runs to 15 residues. V lost 2 bases and J lost 1, with 13 bases in between. Per the germline V gene, CDR1 is SGHRS and CDR2 is YFSETQ. The chain's CDR3 is CASSFRDGESYEQYF. As DNA, the CDR3 is TGCGCCAGCAGCTTTCGGGACGGTGAATCCTACGAGCAGTACTTC.

The gene calls are TRBV5-5 and TRBJ1-2; D gene unclear. The germline V gene encodes CDR1 SGHKS and CDR2 YYEKEE (reference sequence). The length of the CDR3 is 14 residues. Trimming cost V 4 bases and J 5 bases, with 15 bases left between them. CDR3 region: CASSPGVGGYGYTF. The DNA for the CDR3 is TGTGCCAGCAGCCCGGGAGTCGGAGGATATGGCTACACCTTC.

The chain joins TRBV3-1 (or the pseudogene TRBV3-2) to TRBJ2-5; 10 positions agree with TRBD2. V gave up 1 base and J gave up 1 base; unmatched junction bases: 6. The CDR3 consists of 17 residues. In germline, CDR1 is LGHDT, CDR2 YNNKEL (reference sequence). CDR3 sequence: CASSQATSGVLQETQYF. Here the CDR3 DNA reads TGTGCCAGCAGCCAAGCCACTAGCGGGGTGCTCCAAGAGACCCAGTACTTC.

The V call is TRBV5-1, the J call TRBJ2-5; 12 nucleotides match TRBD2. Germline lookup yields CDR1 SGHRS and CDR2 YFSETQ. J lost 5 bases, V lost 4 bases, and 12 bases had no gene match. The CDR3 contains 17 residues. CDR3 loop: CASSPPWTSGDRETQYF. The CDR3 nucleotides read TGCGCCAGCAGCCCTCCATGGACTAGCGGGGACAGGGAGACCCAGTACTTC.

This clone was counted only a few times. The chain is built from TRBV27 and TRBJ1-6; no definite D call. Trimming took 5 bases from V and 0 from J, leaving 8 bases between them. The CDR3 has 15 residues. Germline V gives CDR1 MNHEY, CDR2 SMNVEV (reference sequence). Here the CDR3 reads CASSGTSSYNSPLHF. The CDR3 DNA reads TGTGCCAGCAGTGGTACAAGCTCCTATAATTCACCCCTCCACTTT.

The rearrangement uses TRBV5-6 and TRBJ2-7, with 9 bases lining up with TRBD1. Germline V gene lookup returns CDR1 SGHDT and CDR2 YYEEEE. V was pared by 5 bases and J by 5 bases, with 8 bases of the junction left unmatched. The CDR3 has 14 residues. CDR3 in DNA: TGTGCCAGCAGAGCCGGGACAGGGTTCCACGAGCAGTACTTC. Encoded protein: CASRAGTGFHEQYF.

The rearrangement joins TRBV4-1 to TRBJ1-6, with unresolved D. The germline V and J ends were trimmed by 0 bases and 9 bases, with 6 bases remaining between them. This CDR3 comprises 13 residues. Germline CDR1 reads MGHRA; CDR2 reads YSYEKL. CDR3 loop: CASSQDRGSPLHF. The CDR3 DNA reads as TGCGCCAGCAGCCAAGATCGGGGTTCACCCCTCCACTTT.

The chain couples TRBV2 to TRBJ2-7; 8 positions match TRBD1. The junction had 13 bases not matched to a gene; V was cut back by 11 bases and J by 7 bases. Looked up from germline, CDR1 is SNHLY and CDR2 is FYNNEI. The CDR3 is 13 residues long. The DNA for the CDR3 is TGTGCCGGGTCTTTGGACAGGGCCGGAGAGCAGTACTTC. Encoded protein: CAGSLDRAGEQYF.

V gene TRBV7-9 combines with J gene TRBJ2-7, with a possible D match to TRBD1 (7 bases). Germline values: CDR1 SEHNR, CDR2 FQNEAQ (reference sequence). This CDR3 has 14 residues. The V gene lost 5 bases and the J gene lost 5 bases, with 16 bases spanning the gap. The CDR3 region is CASSPLRGVHEQYF. The CDR3 nucleotides read TGTGCCAGCAGCCCGCTCAGGGGGGTCCACGAGCAGTACTTC.

In its sample, this clone was seen once. One junction end disagrees with the germline gene, perhaps due to a read error. The V gene is TRBV7-9, the J gene TRBJ1-1; no firm D call. Per the germline V gene, CDR1 is SEHNR and CDR2 is FQNEAQ (reference sequence). This CDR3 is built from 14 residues. CDR3 coding DNA: TGTGCCAGCATTCTAAGTGAAGCGAACTCTGAAGCTTTCTTT. Translating it yields CASILSEANSEAFF.

In its sample, this clone was seen a few times. The rearrangement joins TRBV24-1 to TRBJ2-5; 8 positions agree with TRBD2. In germline, CDR1 is KGHDR, CDR2 SFDVKD. The CDR3 runs to 15 residues. V was clipped by 3 bases and J by 4 bases; unmatched bases: 6. In nucleotides, the CDR3 is TGTGCCACCAGTGATCCCCGGGGGGGCGGAGAGACCCAGTACTTC. This codes for CATSDPRGGGETQYF.

This chain uses TRBV7-9 with TRBJ2-7, with 7 bases that match TRBD1. There are 13 residues in the CDR3. V shed 5 bases and J 0 bases; nucleotides not matched to a gene: 1. CDR1 and CDR2 (germline): SEHNR, FQNEAQ (reference sequence). In DNA, the CDR3 is TGTGCCAGCAGCCGGGACAGCTCCTACGAGCAGTACTTC. It specifies CASSRDSSYEQYF. Variable domain in full (rest from reference TRBV7-9 and TRBJ2-7): DTGVSQNPRHKITKRGQNVTFRCDPISEHNRLYWYRQTLGQGPEFLTYFQNEAQLEKSRLLSDRFSAERPKGSFSTLEIQRTEQGDSAMYLCASSRDSSYEQYFGPGTRLTVT.

CDR3 bases: TGTGCCAGCAGTTTAGCCATTAATTCACCCCTCCACTTT. Translating it yields CASSLAINSPLHF. The chain has TRBV12-3 or TRBV12-4 and TRBJ1-6; D ambiguous. V lost 0 bases and J 6 bases, leaving 3 bases between the germline ends. CDR3 size: 13 residues.

This clone was recorded once. This chain connects TRBV29-1 to TRBJ1-3, with D uncertain. CDR3 length equals 15 residues. The V gene's germline CDR1 is SQVTM and CDR2 ANQGSEA. V lost 6 bases and J 0 bases, leaving 15 bases between the germline ends. The CDR3 here is CSVAGLESSGNTIYF. DNA of the CDR3: TGCAGCGTGGCGGGGTTGGAGAGCTCTGGAAACACCATATATTTT.

The chain combines TRBV7-8 with TRBJ2-5; tentative D call: TRBD1 (6 bases). V was trimmed by 4 bases and J by 7 bases, leaving 19 bases between them. The germline gives CDR1 SGHVS, CDR2 FQNEAQ. This CDR3 has 15 amino acids. For the CDR3, the DNA is TGTGCCAGCAGCTACCGAGTGGACAGCACGGGGACCCAGTACTTC. Protein product: CASSYRVDSTGTQYF.

The count of this clone is one. V gene TRBV4-1 combines with J gene TRBJ2-2, with D unresolved. This CDR3 spans 14 amino acids. In germline, CDR1 is MGHRA, CDR2 YSYEKL. Trimming cost V 9 bases and J 4 bases, with 15 bases left between them. CDR3: CASADSPGTGELFF. The CDR3 DNA reads as TGCGCCAGTGCTGACTCTCCGGGCACCGGGGAGCTGTTTTTT.